This T cell receptor (beta chain) comes out of a study of blood T cell repertoires in COVID-19. Background on the study: Donors in the United States, Italy and Spain gave samples during acute or convalescent COVID-19. T cells, B-cell-depleted T cells, or PBMCs provided the cDNA or gDNA that served as material.

CDR1 MNHEY and CDR2 SMNVEV come from the germline V gene (reference sequence). The trim removed 3 bases at V and 7 bases at J, leaving 11 bases unmatched. The CDR3 spans 17 residues. The table came from immunoSEQ multiplex PCR; TCRdb's copy has only in-frame clones and leaves some out. The repertoire holds 35,000 to 45,000 clones, with approximately 86% as singletons. Sequencing was performed on peripheral blood. The chain is built from TRBV27 and TRBJ2-2; 10 bases map to TRBD2. This clonotype was sampled from a human donor in a cohort sampled during active COVID-19. CDR3 nucleotide sequence: TGTGCCAGCAGTTTGAGGCTAGCGGGAGCGAGTGGCGGGGAGCTGTTTTTT. It yields the protein CASSLRLAGASGGELFF.